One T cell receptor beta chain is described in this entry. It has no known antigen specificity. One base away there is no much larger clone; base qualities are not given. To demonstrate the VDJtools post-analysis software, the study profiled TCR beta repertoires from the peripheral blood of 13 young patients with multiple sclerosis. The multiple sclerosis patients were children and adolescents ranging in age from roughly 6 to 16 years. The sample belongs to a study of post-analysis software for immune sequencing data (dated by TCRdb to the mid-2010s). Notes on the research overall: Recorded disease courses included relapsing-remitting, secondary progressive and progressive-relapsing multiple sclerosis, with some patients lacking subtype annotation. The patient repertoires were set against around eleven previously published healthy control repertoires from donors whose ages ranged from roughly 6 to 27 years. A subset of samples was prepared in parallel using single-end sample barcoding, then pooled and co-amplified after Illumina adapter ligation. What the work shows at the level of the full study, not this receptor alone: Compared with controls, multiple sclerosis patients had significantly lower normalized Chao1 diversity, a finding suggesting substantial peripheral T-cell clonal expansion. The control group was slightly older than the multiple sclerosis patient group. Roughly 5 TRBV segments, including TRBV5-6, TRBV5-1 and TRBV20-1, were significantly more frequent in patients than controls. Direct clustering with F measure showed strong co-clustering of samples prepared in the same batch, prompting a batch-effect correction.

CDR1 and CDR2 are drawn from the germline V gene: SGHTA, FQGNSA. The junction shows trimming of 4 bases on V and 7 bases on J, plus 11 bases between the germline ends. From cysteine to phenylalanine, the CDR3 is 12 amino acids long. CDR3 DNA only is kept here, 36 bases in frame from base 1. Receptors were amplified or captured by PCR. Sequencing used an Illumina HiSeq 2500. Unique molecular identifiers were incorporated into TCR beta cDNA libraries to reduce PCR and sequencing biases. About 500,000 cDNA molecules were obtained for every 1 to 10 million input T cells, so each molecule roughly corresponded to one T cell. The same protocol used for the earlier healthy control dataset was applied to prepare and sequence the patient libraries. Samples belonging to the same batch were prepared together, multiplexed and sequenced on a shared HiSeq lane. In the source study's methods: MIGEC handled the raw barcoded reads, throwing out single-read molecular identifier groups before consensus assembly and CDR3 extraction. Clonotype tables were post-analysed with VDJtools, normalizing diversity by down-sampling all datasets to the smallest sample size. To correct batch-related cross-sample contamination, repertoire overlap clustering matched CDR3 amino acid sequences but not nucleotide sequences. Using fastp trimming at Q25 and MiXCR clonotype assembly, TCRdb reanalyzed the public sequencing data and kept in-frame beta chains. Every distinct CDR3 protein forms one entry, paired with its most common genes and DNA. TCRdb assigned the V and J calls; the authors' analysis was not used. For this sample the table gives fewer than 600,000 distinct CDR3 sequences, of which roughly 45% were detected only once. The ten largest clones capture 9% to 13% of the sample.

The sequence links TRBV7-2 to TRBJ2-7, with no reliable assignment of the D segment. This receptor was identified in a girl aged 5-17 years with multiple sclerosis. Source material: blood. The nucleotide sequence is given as TGTGCCAGCAGCTCTGAGGTCGGGGAGCAGTACTTC. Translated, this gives CASSSEVGEQYF.